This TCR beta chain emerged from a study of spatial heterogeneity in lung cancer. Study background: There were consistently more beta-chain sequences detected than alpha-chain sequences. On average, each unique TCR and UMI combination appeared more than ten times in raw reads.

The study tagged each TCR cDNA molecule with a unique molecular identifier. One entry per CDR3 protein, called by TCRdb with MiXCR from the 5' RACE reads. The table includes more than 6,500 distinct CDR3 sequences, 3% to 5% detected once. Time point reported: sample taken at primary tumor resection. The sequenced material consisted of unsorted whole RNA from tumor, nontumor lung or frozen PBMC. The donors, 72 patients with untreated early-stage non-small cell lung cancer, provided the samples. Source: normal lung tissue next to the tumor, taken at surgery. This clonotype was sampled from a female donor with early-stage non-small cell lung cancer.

The CDR3 nucleotides read TGTGCCAGCAGCTACGGGACTAGCGGGGGGACAGATACGCAGTATTTT. Translation gives CASSYGTSGGTDTQYF. This rearrangement joins TRBV13 to TRBJ2-3; TRBD2 agrees at 15 bases. Germline loops: CDR1 PRHDT, CDR2 FYEKMQ (reference sequence). The CDR3 is 16 residues long. Trimming removed 4 bases from V and 3 bases from J; junction bases left unmatched: 2.